This TCR beta chain was profiled in a study of blood T cell repertoires in COVID-19. Assay: immunoSEQ multiplex PCR; the TCRdb copy retains only in-frame clones and omits some. The repertoire includes approximately 210,000 clones, 80% to 90% of them detected once, and 6.5% to 9% sits in the top ten. Trimming cost V 0 bases and J 7 bases; bases outside gene matches: 16. The CDR3 spans 21 residues. CDR1 is MGHRA and CDR2 is YSYEKL in the germline V gene. The gene calls are TRBV4-1 and TRBJ1-6; 12 bases match TRBD1. The receptor was isolated from a woman aged 50 to 60 with active or convalescent COVID-19. What was sequenced was peripheral blood. CDR3 sequence (DNA): TGCGCCAGCAGCCAAGAGTTTTATGGGACAGGGGGCGAAGGGGGCAATTCACCCCTCCACTTT. It yields the protein CASSQEFYGTGGEGGNSPLHF.